The clone carrying this T cell receptor (beta chain) appeared many times. What it binds is unknown. The CDR3 consists of 14 residues. Trimming left V 5 bases short and J 4 bases short, with 9 bases between. Germline V lookup: CDR1 PRHDT, CDR2 FYEKMQ (reference sequence). The source of the sample is a study of T cells in Graves' hyperthyroidism and ophthalmopathy. Across the study: Peripheral blood collection took place at initial diagnosis, before any treatment. Study observations and caveats: Most expanded thyroid clonotypes above 0.001 recurred in blood.

A NOSPECS grade of at least 4, a Clinical Activity Score of at least 3 and duration under 3 months were recorded in ophthalmopathy patients. For the diagnoses, clinical symptoms, serum thyroxine and TRAb, thyroid ultrasound and orbital computed tomography were used. Amplification targeted TCR beta CDR3 regions from RNA transcripts. HTBI primers were used for first-round RT-PCR of the TCR CDR3. TCRdb itself ran the multiplex PCR reads through MiXCR, one entry per CDR3 protein. This table has about 480,000 distinct CDR3 sequences, around 22% appearing once. The origin of this receptor is a woman aged 25 to 39 with Graves' ophthalmopathy. The specimen was blood. The J gene is TRBJ2-6, the V gene TRBV13; D call uncertain. The CDR3 protein is CASSSDSGANVLTF. For the CDR3, the DNA is TGTGCCAGCAGCAGTGATTCCGGGGCCAACGTCCTGACTTTC.